This T cell receptor (beta chain) was found in a study of blood T cell repertoires in COVID-19. At the level of the study: In each case, the material was cDNA or gDNA derived from T cells, B-cell-depleted T cells, or PBMCs.

Original methodology: It was from reference gene primer amplification that nucleated cell counts were estimated. Clones were read by immunoSEQ multiplex PCR, and TCRdb kept only the in-frame ones, dropping some. V and J calls and clone size come straight from that table; D and trimming were deduced from the DNA. The sample shows 60,000 to 90,000 clones, roughly 84% of them seen only once. Trimming took 7 bases from V and 2 from J, leaving 19 bases between them. The CDR3 length is 15 residues. The germline V gene has CDR1 SGHRS and CDR2 YFSETQ. This chain joins TRBV5-1 and TRBJ2-7, with D perhaps TRBD2 (5 bases). The sequencing sample was made of peripheral blood. The receptor was isolated from a man in his sixties with COVID-19, enrolled during active disease. CDR3 in amino acids: CASYTGSVVPYEQYF. The CDR3 coding sequence is TGCGCCAGCTACACGGGTAGCGTTGTTCCCTACGAGCAGTACTTC.